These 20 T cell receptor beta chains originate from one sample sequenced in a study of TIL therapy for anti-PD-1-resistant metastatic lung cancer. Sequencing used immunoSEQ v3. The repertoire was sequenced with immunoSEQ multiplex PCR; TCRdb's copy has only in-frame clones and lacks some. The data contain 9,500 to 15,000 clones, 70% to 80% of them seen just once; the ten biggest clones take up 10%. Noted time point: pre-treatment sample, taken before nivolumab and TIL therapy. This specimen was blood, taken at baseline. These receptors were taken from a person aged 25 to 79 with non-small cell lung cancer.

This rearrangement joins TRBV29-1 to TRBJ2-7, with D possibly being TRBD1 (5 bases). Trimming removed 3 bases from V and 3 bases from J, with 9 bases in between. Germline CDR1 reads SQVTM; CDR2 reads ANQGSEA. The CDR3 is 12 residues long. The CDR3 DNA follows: TGCAGCGTTGAGGGCAGGGACTACGAGCAGTACTTC. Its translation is CSVEGRDYEQYF.

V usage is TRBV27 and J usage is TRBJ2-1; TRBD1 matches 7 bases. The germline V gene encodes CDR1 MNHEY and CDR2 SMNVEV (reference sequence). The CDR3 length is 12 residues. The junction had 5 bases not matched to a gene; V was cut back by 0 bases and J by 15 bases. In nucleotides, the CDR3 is TGTGCCAGCAGTTTATCAGGGGGCGCGATGTTCTTC. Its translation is CASSLSGGAMFF.

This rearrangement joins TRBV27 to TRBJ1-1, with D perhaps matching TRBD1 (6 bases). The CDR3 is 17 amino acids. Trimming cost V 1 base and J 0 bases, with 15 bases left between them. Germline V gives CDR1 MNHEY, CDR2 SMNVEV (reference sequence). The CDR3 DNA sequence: TGTGCCAGCAGTTTATGGGCCAGGGGCCCCATGAACACTGAAGCTTTCTTT. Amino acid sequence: CASSLWARGPMNTEAFF.

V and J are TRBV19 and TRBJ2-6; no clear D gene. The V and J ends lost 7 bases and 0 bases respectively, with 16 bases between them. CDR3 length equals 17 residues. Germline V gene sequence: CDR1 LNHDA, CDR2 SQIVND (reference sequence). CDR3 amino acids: CASNWARSSSGANVLTF. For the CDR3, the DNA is TGTGCCAGTAATTGGGCCAGGTCGTCCTCTGGGGCCAACGTCCTGACTTTC.

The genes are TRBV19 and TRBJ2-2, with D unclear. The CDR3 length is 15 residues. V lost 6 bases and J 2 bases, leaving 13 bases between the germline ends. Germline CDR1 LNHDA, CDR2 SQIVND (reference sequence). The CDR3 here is CASRPWAANTGELFF. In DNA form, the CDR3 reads TGTGCCAGTAGACCCTGGGCAGCCAACACCGGGGAGCTGTTTTTT.

The CDR3 DNA sequence: TGCGCCAGCAGCCTCCCGGGACAGGGTAGCTCTGGAAACACCATATATTTT. Encoded protein: CASSLPGQGSSGNTIYF. The gene calls are TRBV4-3 and TRBJ1-3, with TRBD1 identical over 9 bases. Germline loops: CDR1 LGHNA, CDR2 YSLEER. J lost 0 bases, V lost 4 bases, and 7 bases had no gene match. This CDR3 has 17 residues.

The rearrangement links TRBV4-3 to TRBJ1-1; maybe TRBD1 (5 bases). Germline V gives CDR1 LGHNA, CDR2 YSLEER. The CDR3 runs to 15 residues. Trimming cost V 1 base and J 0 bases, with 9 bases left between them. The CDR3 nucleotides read TGCGCCAGCAGCCAAGGGGCAGGGCTGAACACTGAAGCTTTCTTT. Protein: CASSQGAGLNTEAFF.

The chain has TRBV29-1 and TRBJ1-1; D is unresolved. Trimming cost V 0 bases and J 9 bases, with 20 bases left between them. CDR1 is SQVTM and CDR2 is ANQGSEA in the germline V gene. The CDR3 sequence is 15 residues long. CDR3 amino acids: CSVEDGLTMEKKAFF. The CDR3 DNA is TGCAGCGTTGAAGATGGGCTGACAATGGAGAAGAAAGCTTTCTTT.

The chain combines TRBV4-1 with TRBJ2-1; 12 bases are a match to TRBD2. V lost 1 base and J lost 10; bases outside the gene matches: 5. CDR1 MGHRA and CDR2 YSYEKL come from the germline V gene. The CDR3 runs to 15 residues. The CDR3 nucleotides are TGCGCCAGCAGCCAAGGGACTAGCGGGATTAACGAGCAGTTCTTC. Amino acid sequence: CASSQGTSGINEQFF.

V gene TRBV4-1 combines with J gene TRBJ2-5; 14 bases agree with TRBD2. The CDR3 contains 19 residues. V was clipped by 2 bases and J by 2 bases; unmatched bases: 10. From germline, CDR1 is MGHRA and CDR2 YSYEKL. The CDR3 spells CASSQLGLAGGLTQETQYF. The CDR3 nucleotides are TGCGCCAGCAGCCAATTAGGACTAGCGGGAGGCCTAACTCAAGAGACCCAGTACTTC.

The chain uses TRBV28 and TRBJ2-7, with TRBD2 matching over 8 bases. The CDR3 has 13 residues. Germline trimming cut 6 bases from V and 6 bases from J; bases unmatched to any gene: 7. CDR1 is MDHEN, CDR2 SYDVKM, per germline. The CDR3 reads CASRPSGGGEQYF. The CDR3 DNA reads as TGTGCCAGCAGGCCCTCGGGGGGGGGCGAGCAGTACTTC.

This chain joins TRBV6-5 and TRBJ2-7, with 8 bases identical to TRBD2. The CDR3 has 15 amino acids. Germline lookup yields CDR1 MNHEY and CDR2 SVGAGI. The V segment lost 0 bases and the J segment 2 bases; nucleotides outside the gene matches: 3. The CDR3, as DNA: TGTGCCAGCAGTTACTCAAGCGGGGGCCCCTACGAGCAGTACTTC. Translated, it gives CASSYSSGGPYEQYF.

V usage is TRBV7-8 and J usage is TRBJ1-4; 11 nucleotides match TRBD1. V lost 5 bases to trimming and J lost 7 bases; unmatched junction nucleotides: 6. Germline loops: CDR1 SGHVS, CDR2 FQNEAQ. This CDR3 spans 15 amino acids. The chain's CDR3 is CASSQAGTGGEKLFF. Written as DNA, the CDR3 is TGTGCCAGCAGCCAAGCCGGGACAGGGGGTGAAAAACTGTTTTTT.

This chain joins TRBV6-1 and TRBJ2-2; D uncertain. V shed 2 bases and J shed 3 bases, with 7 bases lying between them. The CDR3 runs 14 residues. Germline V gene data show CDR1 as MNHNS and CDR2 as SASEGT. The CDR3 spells CASSESPDTGELFF. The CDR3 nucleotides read TGTGCCAGCAGTGAATCCCCAGACACCGGGGAGCTGTTTTTT.

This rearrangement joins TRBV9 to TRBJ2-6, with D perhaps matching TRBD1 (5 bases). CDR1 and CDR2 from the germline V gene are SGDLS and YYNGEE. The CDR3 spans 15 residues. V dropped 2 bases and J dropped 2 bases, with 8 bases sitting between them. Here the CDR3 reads CASSVQGTGANVLTF. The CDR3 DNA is TGTGCCAGCAGCGTTCAGGGTACTGGGGCCAACGTCCTGACTTTC.

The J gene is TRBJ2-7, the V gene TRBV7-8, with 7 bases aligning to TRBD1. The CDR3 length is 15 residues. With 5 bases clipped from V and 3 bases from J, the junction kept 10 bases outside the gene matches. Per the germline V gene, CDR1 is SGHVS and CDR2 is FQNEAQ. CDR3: CASSTRDRRNYEQYF. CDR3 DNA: TGTGCCAGCAGCACTCGGGACAGAAGAAACTACGAGCAGTACTTC.

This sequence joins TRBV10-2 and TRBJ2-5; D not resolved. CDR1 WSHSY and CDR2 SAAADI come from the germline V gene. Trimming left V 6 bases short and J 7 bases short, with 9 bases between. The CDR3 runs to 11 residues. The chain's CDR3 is CASSSSGTQYF. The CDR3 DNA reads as TGCGCCAGCAGCTCGTCTGGGACCCAGTACTTC.

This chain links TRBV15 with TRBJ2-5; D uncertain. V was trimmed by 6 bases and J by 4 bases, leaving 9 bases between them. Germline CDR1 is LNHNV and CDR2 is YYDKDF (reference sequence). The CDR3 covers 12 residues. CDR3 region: CATSLIGETQYF. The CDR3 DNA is TGTGCCACCAGTTTAATAGGAGAGACCCAGTACTTC. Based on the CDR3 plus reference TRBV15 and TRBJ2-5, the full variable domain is DAMVIQNPRYQVTQFGKPVTLSCSQTLNHNVMYWYQQKSSQAPKLLFHYYDKDFNNEADTPDNFQSRRPNTSFCFLDIRSPGLGDTAMYLCATSLIGETQYFGPGTRLLVL.

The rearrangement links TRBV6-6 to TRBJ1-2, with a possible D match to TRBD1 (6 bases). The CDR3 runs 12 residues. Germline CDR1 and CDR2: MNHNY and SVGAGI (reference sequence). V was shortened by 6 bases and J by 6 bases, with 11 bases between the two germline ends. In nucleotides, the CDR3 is TGTGCCAGCAGAAGGGGGGGGGATGGCTACACCTTC. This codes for CASRRGGDGYTF.

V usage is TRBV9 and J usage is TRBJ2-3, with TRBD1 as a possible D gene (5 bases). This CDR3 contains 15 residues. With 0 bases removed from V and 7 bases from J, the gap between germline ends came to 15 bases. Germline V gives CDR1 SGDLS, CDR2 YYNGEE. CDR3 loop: CASSVAVQGDNTQYF. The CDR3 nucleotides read TGTGCCAGCAGCGTAGCGGTCCAGGGCGATAATACGCAGTATTTT.